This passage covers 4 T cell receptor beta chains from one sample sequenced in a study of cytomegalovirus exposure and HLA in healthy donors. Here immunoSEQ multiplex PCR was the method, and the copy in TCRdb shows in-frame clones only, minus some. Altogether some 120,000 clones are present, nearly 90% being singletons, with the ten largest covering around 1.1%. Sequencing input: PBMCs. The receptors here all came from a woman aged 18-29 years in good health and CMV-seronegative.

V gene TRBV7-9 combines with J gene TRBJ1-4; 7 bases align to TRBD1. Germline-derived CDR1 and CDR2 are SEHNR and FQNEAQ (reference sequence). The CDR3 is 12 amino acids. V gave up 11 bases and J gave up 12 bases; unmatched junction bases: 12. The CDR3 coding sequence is TGTGCCTCCCACTGGGACAGCTCGGAACTGTTTTTT. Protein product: CASHWDSSELFF.

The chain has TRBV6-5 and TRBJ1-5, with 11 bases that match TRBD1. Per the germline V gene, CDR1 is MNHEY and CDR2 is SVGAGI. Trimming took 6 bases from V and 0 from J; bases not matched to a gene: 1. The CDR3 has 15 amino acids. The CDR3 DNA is TGTGCCAGCAGGGGGACAGGGGGTAGCAATCAGCCCCAGCATTTT. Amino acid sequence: CASRGTGGSNQPQHF.

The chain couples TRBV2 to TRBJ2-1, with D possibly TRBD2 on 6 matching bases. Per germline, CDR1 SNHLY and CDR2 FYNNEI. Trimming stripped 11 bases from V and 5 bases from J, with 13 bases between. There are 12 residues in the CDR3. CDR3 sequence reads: CAGGRGDNEQFF. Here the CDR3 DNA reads TGTGCCGGAGGGCGGGGAGACAATGAGCAGTTCTTC.

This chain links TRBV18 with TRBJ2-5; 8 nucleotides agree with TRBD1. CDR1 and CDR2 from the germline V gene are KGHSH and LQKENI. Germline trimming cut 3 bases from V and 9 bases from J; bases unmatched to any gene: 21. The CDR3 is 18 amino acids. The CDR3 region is CASSPQFPGQVEKGAQYF. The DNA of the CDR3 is TGTGCCAGCTCACCGCAGTTCCCGGGACAGGTGGAGAAAGGGGCCCAGTACTTC. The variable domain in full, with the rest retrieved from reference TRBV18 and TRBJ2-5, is NAGVMQNPRHLVRRRGQEARLRCSPMKGHSHVYWYRQLPEEGLKFMVYLQKENIIDESGMPKERFSAEFPKEGPSILRIQQVVRGDSAAYFCASSPQFPGQVEKGAQYFGPGTRLLVL.